This note documents a single T cell receptor (beta chain) sequence. The antigen is unknown. Trimming shortened V by 2 bases and J by 9 bases, and 13 bases separated the two germline ends. This CDR3 contains 14 residues. Per the germline V gene, CDR1 is KGHSH and CDR2 is LQKENI. This specimen comes from a study of shared clonotypes between healthy human individuals. Findings and limits, study-wide: Limitation of the genetic and exposure-history diversity represented came from the few donors.

Sequencing used immunoSEQ multiplex PCR; TCRdb keeps in-frame clones, though not all of them. The sample shows more than 400,000 clones, more than 65% of them seen only once. The TCR originated in a woman in her thirties or forties in good health. Some clones in this sample may be carry-over from other donors' samples. The sample consisted of PBMCs. The rearrangement uses TRBV18 and TRBJ2-2, with D perhaps assigned TRBD1 or TRBD2 (5 bases each). CDR3 sequence reads: CASSPSREIRELFF. CDR3 bases: TGTGCCAGCTCACCATCCAGGGAGATCCGGGAGCTGTTTTTT.